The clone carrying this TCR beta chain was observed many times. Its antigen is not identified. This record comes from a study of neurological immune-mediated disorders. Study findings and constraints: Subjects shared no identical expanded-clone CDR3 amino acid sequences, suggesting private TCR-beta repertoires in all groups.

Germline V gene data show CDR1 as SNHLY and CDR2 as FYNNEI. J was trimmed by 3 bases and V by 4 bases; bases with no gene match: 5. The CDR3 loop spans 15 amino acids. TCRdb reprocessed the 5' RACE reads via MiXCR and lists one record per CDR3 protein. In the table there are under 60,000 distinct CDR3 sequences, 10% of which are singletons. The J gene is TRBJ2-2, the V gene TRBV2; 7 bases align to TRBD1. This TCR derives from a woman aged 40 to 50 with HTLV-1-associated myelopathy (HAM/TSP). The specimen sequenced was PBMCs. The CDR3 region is CASSVRDSYTGELFF. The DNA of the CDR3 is TGTGCCAGCAGTGTCCGGGACAGTTACACCGGGGAGCTGTTTTTT.